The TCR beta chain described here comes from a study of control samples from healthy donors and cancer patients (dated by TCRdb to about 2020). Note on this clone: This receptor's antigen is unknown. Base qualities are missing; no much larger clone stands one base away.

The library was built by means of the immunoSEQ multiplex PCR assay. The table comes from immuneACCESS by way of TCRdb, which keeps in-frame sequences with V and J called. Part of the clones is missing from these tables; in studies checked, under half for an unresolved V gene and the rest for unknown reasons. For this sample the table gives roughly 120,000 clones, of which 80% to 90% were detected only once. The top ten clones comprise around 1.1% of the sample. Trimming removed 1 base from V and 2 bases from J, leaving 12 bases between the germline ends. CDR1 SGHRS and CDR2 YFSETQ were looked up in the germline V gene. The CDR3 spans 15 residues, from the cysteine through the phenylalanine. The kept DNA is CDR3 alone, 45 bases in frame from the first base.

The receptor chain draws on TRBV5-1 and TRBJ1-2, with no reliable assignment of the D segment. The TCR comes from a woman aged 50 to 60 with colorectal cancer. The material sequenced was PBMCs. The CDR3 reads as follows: CASSLMGGRNYGYTF. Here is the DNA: TGCGCCAGCAGCTTGATGGGCGGCAGAAACTATGGCTACACCTTC.